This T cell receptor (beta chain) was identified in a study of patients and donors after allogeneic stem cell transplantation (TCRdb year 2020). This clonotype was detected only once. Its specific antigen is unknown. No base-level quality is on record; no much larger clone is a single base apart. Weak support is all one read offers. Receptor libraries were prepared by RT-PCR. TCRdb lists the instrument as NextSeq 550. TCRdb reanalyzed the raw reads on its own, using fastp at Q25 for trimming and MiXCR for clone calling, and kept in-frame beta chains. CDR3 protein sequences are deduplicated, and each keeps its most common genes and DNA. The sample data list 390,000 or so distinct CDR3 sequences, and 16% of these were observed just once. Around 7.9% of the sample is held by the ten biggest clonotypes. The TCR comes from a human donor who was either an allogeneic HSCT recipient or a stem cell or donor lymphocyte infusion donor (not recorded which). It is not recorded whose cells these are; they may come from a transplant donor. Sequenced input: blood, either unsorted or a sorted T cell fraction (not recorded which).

In nucleotide form, the sequence is TGCGCCAGCAGCCAAGGATTCCTAGTGACAGGTTCTGGAAACACTGAAGCTTTCTTT. Its protein is CASSQGFLVTGSGNTEAFF. The chain uses TRBV4-1 and TRBJ1-1, and possibly TRBD1, on 6 matching bases. The CDR3, cysteine through phenylalanine, is 19 amino acids long. Of all the DNA, just the CDR3 is kept, 57 bases in frame from base 1. Trimming removed 1 base from V and 2 bases from J, leaving 23 bases between the germline ends. Sequences MGHRA (CDR1) and YSYEKL (CDR2) are obtained from the germline V gene.